The clone carrying this T cell receptor (beta chain) was seen a few times. This record comes from a study of blood T cells in healthy people across ages. The use of a sample-barcoded 5' primer and a J-beta primer mix characterized a second PCR of about 7 to 12 cycles. TCRdb recomputed calls from the 5' RACE reads with MiXCR, one row per CDR3 protein. Of 750,000 to 950,000 distinct CDR3 sequences listed, approximately 55% are singletons. The germline V and J ends were trimmed by 1 base and 3 bases, with 8 bases remaining between them. The CDR3 length is 14 residues. The germline V gene has CDR1 MGHDK and CDR2 SYGVNS.

The J gene is TRBJ2-3, the V gene TRBV25-1; D possibly corresponds to TRBD1 (5 bases). The receptor was derived from an elderly man in good health. The sample taken for sequencing was blood. DNA of the CDR3: TGTGCCAGCAGTGAATTTAAGGGGACAGATACGCAGTATTTT. This translates into CASSEFKGTDTQYF.